Presented here are 27 T cell receptor beta chains from one specimen sequenced in a study of OX40 agonist ivuxolimab in advanced cancers. TCRdb's copy holds only in-frame clones and misses some; the assay was immunoSEQ multiplex PCR. The sample consists of around 60,000 clones, 80% to 95% of them appearing once. The input for sequencing was CD4+ or CD8+ T cells sorted from blood, taken in a trial of the OX40 agonist ivuxolimab. The receptors here all came from an adult with an advanced solid tumor such as melanoma, head and neck, liver or kidney cancer.

As DNA, the CDR3 is TGCGCCAGCAGCCAAAATCCAAGGACTAGCAACAATGAGCAGTTCTTC. Protein sequence: CASSQNPRTSNNEQFF. V gene TRBV4-1 combines with J gene TRBJ2-1; 8 bases are a match to TRBD2. The CDR3 totals 16 residues. Germline values: CDR1 MGHRA, CDR2 YSYEKL. Trimming cost V 2 bases and J 5 bases; bases outside gene matches: 8.

The rearrangement uses TRBV5-4 and TRBJ2-3; D gene uncertain. Germline V gene data show CDR1 as SGHNT and CDR2 as YYREEE (reference sequence). V lost 2 bases to trimming and J lost 0 bases, with 7 bases between them. The CDR3 runs 14 residues. Here the CDR3 reads CASSFYGSTDTQYF. The CDR3 DNA reads TGTGCCAGCAGCTTTTACGGGAGCACAGATACGCAGTATTTT.

This chain joins TRBV29-1 and TRBJ2-7, with a tentative D call TRBD2 (6 bases). The germline V and J ends were trimmed by 1 base and 1 base, with 8 bases remaining between them. CDR3 length: 13 amino acids. The V gene's germline CDR1 is SQVTM and CDR2 ANQGSEA. CDR3 coding DNA: TGCAGCGTTGAAGGGGAGGAGTCCTACGAGCAGTACTTC. It is translated as CSVEGEESYEQYF.

The chain combines TRBV7-9 with TRBJ2-5, with D possibly being TRBD2 (5 bases). Germline V gives CDR1 SEHNR, CDR2 FQNEAQ (reference sequence). This CDR3 has 15 amino acids. Trimming stripped 2 bases from V and 1 base from J, with 11 bases between. CDR3: CASSLRRAAQETQYF. The CDR3 DNA reads TGTGCCAGCAGCTTAAGGAGAGCGGCCCAAGAGACCCAGTACTTC.

The chain has TRBV6-1 and TRBJ1-4; D gene ambiguous. The CDR3 extends over 14 amino acids. Germline assignment: CDR1 MNHNS and CDR2 SASEGT. V was clipped by 2 bases and J by 4 bases, with 8 bases between them. The CDR3 sequence: CASSETRLNEKLFF. The CDR3 DNA sequence: TGTGCCAGCAGTGAAACCAGACTTAATGAAAAACTGTTTTTT.

The chain couples TRBV7-7 to TRBJ2-5; 8 bases are a match to TRBD2. V trimming: 5 bases; J trimming: 5 bases; junction bases outside the gene matches: 7. The CDR3 spans 14 residues. CDR1 SSHAT and CDR2 FNYEAQ come from the germline V gene (reference sequence). The CDR3 loop reads CASSPGRGLETQYF. The CDR3, as DNA: TGTGCCAGCAGCCCCGGGAGGGGGTTGGAGACCCAGTACTTC.

This chain links TRBV2 with TRBJ2-2; 8 nucleotides agree with TRBD2. V shed 6 bases, J shed 0 bases, and the junction held 6 bases outside the gene matches. Germline V gene sequence: CDR1 SNHLY, CDR2 FYNNEI. There are 16 residues in the CDR3. Here the CDR3 DNA reads TGTGCCAGCAGAGCAACACTAGCGGCGAACACCGGGGAGCTGTTTTTT. Its protein product is CASRATLAANTGELFF.

This sequence joins TRBV11-2 and TRBJ1-2; D unresolved. V lost 1 base and J 5 bases, leaving 11 bases between the germline ends. The CDR3 is 14 residues long. In germline, CDR1 is SGHAT, CDR2 FQNNGV. The CDR3 here is CASSLGVSVYGYTF. CDR3 nucleotide sequence: TGTGCCAGCAGCTTAGGAGTGTCGGTTTATGGCTACACCTTC.

The chain combines TRBV7-8 with TRBJ2-7, with D hard to call. This CDR3 contains 12 residues. Germline V lookup: CDR1 SGHVS, CDR2 FQNEAQ. V was pared by 10 bases and J by 4 bases, with 14 bases between. The CDR3 loop is CATGPLMYEQYF. DNA of the CDR3: TGTGCCACGGGCCCACTAATGTACGAGCAGTACTTC.

V and J are TRBV9 and TRBJ2-1, with D possibly TRBD2 on 6 matching bases. Trimming removed 1 base from V and 4 bases from J, with 12 bases in between. Germline V lookup: CDR1 SGDLS, CDR2 YYNGEE. The CDR3 runs 15 residues. CDR3 sequence (DNA): TGTGCCAGCAGCGTATGGGCGGGAACATACAATGAGCAGTTCTTC. Translating gives CASSVWAGTYNEQFF. The variable domain in full, completed from reference TRBV9 and TRBJ2-1, reads DSGVTQTPKHLITATGQRVTLRCSPRSGDLSVYWYQQSLDQGLQFLIQYYNGEERAKGNILERFSAQQFPDLHSELNLSSLELGDSALYFCASSVWAGTYNEQFFGPGTRLTVL.

This clone was seen only once. The CDR3 DNA follows: TGTGCCAGCAGCCTCGACCTAGGCGGGACTGAAGCTTTCTTT. As protein: CASSLDLGGTEAFF. The genes are TRBV7-6 and TRBJ1-1; D not certain. The CDR3 is 14 residues long. CDR1 and CDR2 from the germline V gene are SGHVS and FNYEAQ. V lost 5 bases and J 5 bases, leaving 15 bases between the germline ends. Full variable domain (missing parts from reference TRBV7-6 and TRBJ1-1): GAGVSQSPRYKVTKRGQDVALRCDPISGHVSLYWYRQALGQGPEFLTYFNYEAQQDKSGLPNDRFSAERPEGSISTLTIQRTEQRDSAMYRCASSLDLGGTEAFFGQGTRLTVV.

The gene calls are TRBV27 and TRBJ2-3; 7 bases fit TRBD1. Trimming took 5 bases from V and 6 from J; bases not matched to a gene: 8. CDR1 MNHEY and CDR2 SMNVEV come from the germline V gene (reference sequence). The length of the CDR3 is 14 residues. As DNA, the CDR3 is TGTGCCAGCAGTATCACAACAGGGGCTGATACGCAGTATTTT. This gives the protein CASSITTGADTQYF.

The chain employs TRBV14 and TRBJ2-1, with 12 bases matching TRBD2. The CDR3 runs to 14 residues. Germline V gives CDR1 SGHDN, CDR2 FVKESK. Trimming at V came to 1 base and at J to 10 bases, leaving 2 bases not matched to a gene. CDR3 in amino acids: CASSQGTSGVEQFF. The CDR3 DNA is TGTGCCAGCAGCCAAGGGACTAGCGGGGTAGAGCAGTTCTTC. Using reference TRBV14 and TRBJ2-1 for the parts outside the CDR3, the full variable domain is EAGVTQFPSHSVIEKGQTVTLRCDPISGHDNLYWYRRVMGKEIKFLLHFVKESKQDESGMPNNRFLAERTGGTYSTLKVQPAELEDSGVYFCASSQGTSGVEQFFGPGTRLTVL.

The rearrangement joins TRBV7-9 to TRBJ2-4; no firm D call. Germline V gives CDR1 SEHNR, CDR2 FQNEAQ (reference sequence). Trimming removed 4 bases at V and 7 bases at J, with 14 bases between. This CDR3 region has 14 residues. Here the CDR3 reads CASSYYPVRNIQYF. CDR3 nucleotide sequence: TGTGCCAGCAGCTATTACCCCGTCCGGAACATTCAGTACTTC.

The V call is TRBV7-9, the J call TRBJ2-7; 9 nucleotides align to TRBD1. The V segment lost 6 bases and the J segment 1 base; nucleotides outside the gene matches: 4. Germline values: CDR1 SEHNR, CDR2 FQNEAQ (reference sequence). CDR3 length: 14 amino acids. The CDR3 nucleotides are TGTGCCAGCAGGCCCGGGACAGGGTCCTACGAGCAGTACTTC. This encodes CASRPGTGSYEQYF.

This clone was detected a few times. The V gene is TRBV28, the J gene TRBJ1-1; D is uncertain. Germline V gene sequence: CDR1 MDHEN, CDR2 SYDVKM. Trimming removed 4 bases at V and 3 bases at J, with 9 bases between. This CDR3 is 13 amino acids long. CDR3 protein: CASSYGKYTEAFF. CDR3 sequence (DNA): TGTGCCAGCAGTTACGGGAAGTACACTGAAGCTTTCTTT.

In this sample, this clone turned up once. This chain connects TRBV19 to TRBJ2-5; D is possibly TRBD2 (6 bases). V dropped 10 bases and J dropped 5 bases, with 17 bases sitting between them. Germline loops: CDR1 LNHDA, CDR2 SQIVND (reference sequence). The CDR3 runs to 13 residues. The CDR3 region has the DNA TGTGCCACCAGCCTCGGGGGAGTGGAGACCCAGTACTTC. It encodes CATSLGGVETQYF.

The sample holds one count of this clone. The chain links TRBV19 to TRBJ2-2; the match to TRBD1 covers 7 bases. In germline, CDR1 is LNHDA, CDR2 SQIVND (reference sequence). The J segment lost 1 base and the V segment lost 5 bases, leaving 10 bases of the junction unmatched. The CDR3 loop spans 17 amino acids. DNA of the CDR3: TGTGCCAGTAGTCGCGATCCGGGACAGAGGAACACCGGGGAGCTGTTTTTT. Translating it yields CASSRDPGQRNTGELFF.

This sequence joins TRBV7-9 and TRBJ2-7; 7 bases align to TRBD1. The V gene end was trimmed by 3 bases and the J gene end by 3 bases; junction bases not matched to a gene: 8. CDR3 length equals 15 residues. In germline, CDR1 is SEHNR, CDR2 FQNEAQ (reference sequence). CDR3 DNA sequence: TGTGCCAGCAGCTTCGCCCCGGGACAGAACTACGAGCAGTACTTC. This encodes CASSFAPGQNYEQYF.

This rearrangement joins TRBV7-9 to TRBJ1-4, with no clear D. This CDR3 has 13 amino acids. CDR1 and CDR2 from the germline V gene are SEHNR and FQNEAQ (reference sequence). The germline V and J ends were trimmed by 5 bases and 3 bases, with 7 bases remaining between them. Here the CDR3 DNA reads TGTGCCAGCAGCCCCGACCCTAATGAAAAACTGTTTTTT. Translated, it gives CASSPDPNEKLFF.

This clone was recorded only once. This sequence joins TRBV5-1 and TRBJ1-1, with D possibly TRBD1 on 6 matching bases. V shed 2 bases and J shed 4 bases, with 15 bases lying between them. This CDR3 spans 15 amino acids. Looked up from germline, CDR1 is SGHRS and CDR2 is YFSETQ. The CDR3 region is CASSLNRAPSTEAFF. The CDR3 nucleotides are TGCGCCAGCAGCTTAAACAGGGCCCCCAGCACTGAAGCTTTCTTT.

This chain connects TRBV19 to TRBJ2-5; 7 nucleotides line up with TRBD1. J gave up 0 bases and V 4 bases, and 8 bases lay outside the gene matches. Germline CDR1 LNHDA, CDR2 SQIVND (reference sequence). The CDR3 is made up of 16 amino acids. CDR3 sequence: CASSKGYRGYQETQYF. CDR3 DNA sequence: TGTGCCAGTAGTAAGGGGTACAGGGGATACCAAGAGACCCAGTACTTC.

J is TRBJ1-6 and V is TRBV2; no firm D call. V gave up 2 bases and J gave up 3 bases, with 11 bases separating them. The CDR3 runs 16 residues. Germline loops: CDR1 SNHLY, CDR2 FYNNEI. The CDR3 DNA reads TGTGCCAGCAGTGAACCCCTCTCCAGCTATAATTCACCCCTCCACTTT. Translated, it gives CASSEPLSSYNSPLHF.

The chain has TRBV9 and TRBJ2-7; 13 nucleotides align to TRBD2. J lost 3 bases, V lost 4 bases, and 4 bases had no gene match. The CDR3 covers 15 residues. Germline V gene lookup returns CDR1 SGDLS and CDR2 YYNGEE. This CDR3 is CASSLGLAGVYEQYF. The CDR3 DNA sequence: TGTGCCAGCAGCCTTGGACTAGCGGGAGTCTACGAGCAGTACTTC. Full variable domain (rest looked up from reference TRBV9 and TRBJ2-7): DSGVTQTPKHLITATGQRVTLRCSPRSGDLSVYWYQQSLDQGLQFLIQYYNGEERAKGNILERFSAQQFPDLHSELNLSSLELGDSALYFCASSLGLAGVYEQYFGPGTRLTVT.

The chain combines TRBV5-4 with TRBJ2-7; 9 nucleotides line up with TRBD1. CDR3 size: 15 residues. The V and J ends lost 4 bases and 5 bases, in that order; junction bases with no gene match: 10. Germline lookup yields CDR1 SGHNT and CDR2 YYREEE (reference sequence). CDR3 protein: CASSGGQGGLDEQYF. The CDR3 DNA follows: TGTGCCAGCAGCGGGGGACAGGGCGGTCTCGACGAGCAGTACTTC.

This clone was detected once. The chain uses TRBV30 and TRBJ2-3, with 7 positions matching TRBD2. V lost 3 bases, J lost 0 bases, and 9 bases stayed unmatched. CDR1 and CDR2 (germline): GTSNPN, SVGIG (reference sequence). The CDR3 loop spans 16 amino acids. The CDR3 DNA follows: TGTGCCTGGAGCCCCATACTAGCGCAGAGCACAGATACGCAGTATTTT. Residues: CAWSPILAQSTDTQYF.

J is TRBJ1-2 and V is TRBV6-5; D possibly corresponds to TRBD1 (5 bases). This CDR3 has 15 amino acids. V lost 0 bases to trimming and J lost 4 bases, with 12 bases between them. The germline V gene has CDR1 MNHEY and CDR2 SVGAGI. In DNA form, the CDR3 reads TGTGCCAGCAGTTACTCGGGCGACAGCCGCTATGGCTACACCTTC. This codes for CASSYSGDSRYGYTF.